This paragraph reports one TCR beta chain. This sample's time point: pre-treatment sample, taken before nivolumab and TIL therapy. The data belong to a study of TIL therapy for anti-PD-1-resistant metastatic lung cancer. At the level of the study: Most patients had lung adenocarcinoma; several tumors were EGFR-mutant, two ALK-rearranged; half smoked currently or formerly.

The immunoSEQ assay was v3. Survey-level samples got around 2.1 million read pairs; deep-level samples got roughly 5-6 million. This table comes from immunoSEQ multiplex PCR, and its TCRdb copy is limited to in-frame clones, with some not included. Among about 18,000 clones listed, 83% were seen once. This TCR derives from a person between 25 and 79 years old with non-small cell lung cancer. This specimen was blood, taken at baseline.

This chain's CDR3 is CASSLGGGSIYEQYF. Written as DNA, the CDR3 is TGTGCCAGCAGCCTGGGCGGGGGCAGTATCTACGAGCAGTACTTC. This chain connects TRBV7-9 to TRBJ2-7; TRBD2 might be the D (7 bases). In germline, CDR1 is SEHNR, CDR2 FQNEAQ (reference sequence). The CDR3 covers 15 residues. The V end was cut by 5 bases, the J end by 3 bases, with 17 bases between.